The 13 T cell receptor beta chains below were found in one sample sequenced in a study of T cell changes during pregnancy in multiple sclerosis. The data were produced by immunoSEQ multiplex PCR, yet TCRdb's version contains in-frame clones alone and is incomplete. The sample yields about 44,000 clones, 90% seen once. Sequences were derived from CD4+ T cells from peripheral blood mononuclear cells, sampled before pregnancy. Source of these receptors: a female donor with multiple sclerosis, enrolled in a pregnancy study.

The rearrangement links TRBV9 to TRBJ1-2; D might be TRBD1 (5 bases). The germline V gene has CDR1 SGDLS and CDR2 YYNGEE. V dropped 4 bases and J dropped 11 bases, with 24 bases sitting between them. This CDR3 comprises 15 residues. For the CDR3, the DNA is TGTGCCAGCAGCCCTGTAGCTCAGGGTATCATAGGTTACACCTTC. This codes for CASSPVAQGIIGYTF.

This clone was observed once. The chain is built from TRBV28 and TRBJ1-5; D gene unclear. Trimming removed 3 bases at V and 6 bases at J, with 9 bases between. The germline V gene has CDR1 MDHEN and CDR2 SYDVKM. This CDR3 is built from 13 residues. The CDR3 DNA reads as TGTGCCAGCAGTTTCGGCGAGGCTCAGCCCCAGCATTTT. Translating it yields CASSFGEAQPQHF. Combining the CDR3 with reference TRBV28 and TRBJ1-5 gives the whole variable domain DVKVTQSSRYLVKRTGEKVFLECVQDMDHENMFWYRQDPGLGLRLIYFSYDVKMKEKGDIPEGYSVSREKKERFSLILESASTNQTSMYLCASSFGEAQPQHFGDGTRLSIL.

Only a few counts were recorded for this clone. The CDR3 DNA reads TGTGCCAGCACCGACAGCCGATTCGCAAACACCGGGGAGCTGTTTTTT. It translates to CASTDSRFANTGELFF. The V call is TRBV28, the J call TRBJ2-2, with D perhaps TRBD1 (5 bases). Germline CDR1 and CDR2: MDHEN and SYDVKM. The CDR3 consists of 16 residues. V gave up 7 bases and J gave up 2 bases, with 17 bases separating them.

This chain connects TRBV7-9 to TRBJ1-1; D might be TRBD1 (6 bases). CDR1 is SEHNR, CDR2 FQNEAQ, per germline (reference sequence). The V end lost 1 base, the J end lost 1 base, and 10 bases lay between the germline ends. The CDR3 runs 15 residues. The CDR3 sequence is CASSLVSGENTEAFF. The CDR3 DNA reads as TGTGCCAGCAGCTTAGTTTCAGGGGAGAACACTGAAGCTTTCTTT.

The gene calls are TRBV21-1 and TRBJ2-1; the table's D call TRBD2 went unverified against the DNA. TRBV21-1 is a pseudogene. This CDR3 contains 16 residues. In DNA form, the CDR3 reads TGTGCCAGCAAACCAAAGGAGAGGACTCCGAACAATGAGCAGTTCTTC. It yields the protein CASKPKERTPNNEQFF.

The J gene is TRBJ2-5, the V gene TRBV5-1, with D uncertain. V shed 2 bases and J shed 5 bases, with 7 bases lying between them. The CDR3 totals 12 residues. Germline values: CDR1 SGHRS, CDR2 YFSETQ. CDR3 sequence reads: CASSLNRETQYF. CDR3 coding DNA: TGCGCCAGCAGCTTAAATCGGGAGACCCAGTACTTC.

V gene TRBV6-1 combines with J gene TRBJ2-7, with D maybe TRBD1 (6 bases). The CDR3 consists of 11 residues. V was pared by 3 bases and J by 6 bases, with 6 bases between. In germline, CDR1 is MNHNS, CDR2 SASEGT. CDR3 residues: CASSDRGEQYF. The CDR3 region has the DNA TGTGCCAGCAGTGACAGGGGCGAGCAGTACTTC.

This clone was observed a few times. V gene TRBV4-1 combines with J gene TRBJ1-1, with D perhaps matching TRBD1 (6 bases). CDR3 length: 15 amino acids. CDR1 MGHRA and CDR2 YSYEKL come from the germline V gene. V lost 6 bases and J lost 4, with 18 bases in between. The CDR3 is CASRPLYRESTEAFF. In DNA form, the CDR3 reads TGCGCCAGCAGGCCTCTATACAGGGAGTCCACTGAAGCTTTCTTT.

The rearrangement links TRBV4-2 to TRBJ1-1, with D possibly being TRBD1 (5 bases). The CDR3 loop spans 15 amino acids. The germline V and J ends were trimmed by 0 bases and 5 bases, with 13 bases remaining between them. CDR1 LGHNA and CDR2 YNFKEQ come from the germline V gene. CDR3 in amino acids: CASSQDFGGRTEAFF. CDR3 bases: TGTGCCAGCAGCCAAGATTTCGGGGGGAGGACTGAAGCTTTCTTT.

CDR3 in amino acids: CASSLVSGTQYF. CDR3 bases: TGTGCCAGCAGCTTAGTTAGCGGGACCCAGTACTTC. V is TRBV7-8 and J is TRBJ2-5; D might be TRBD2 (6 bases). Per the germline V gene, CDR1 is SGHVS and CDR2 is FQNEAQ. The CDR3 length is 12 residues. Trimming removed 1 base at V and 7 bases at J, with 7 bases between.

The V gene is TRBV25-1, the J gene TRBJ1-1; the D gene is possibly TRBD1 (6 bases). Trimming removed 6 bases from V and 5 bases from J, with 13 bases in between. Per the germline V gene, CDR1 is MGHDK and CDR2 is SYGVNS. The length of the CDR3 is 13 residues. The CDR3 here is CASRGGGRTEAFF. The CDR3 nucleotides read TGTGCCAGCAGGGGAGGGGGAAGAACTGAAGCTTTCTTT.

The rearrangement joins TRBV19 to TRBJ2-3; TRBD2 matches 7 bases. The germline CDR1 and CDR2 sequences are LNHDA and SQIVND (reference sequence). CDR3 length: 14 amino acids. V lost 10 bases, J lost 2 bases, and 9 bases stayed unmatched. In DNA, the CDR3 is TGTGCCACCAATCTCGGGGGGAACACAGATACGCAGTATTTT. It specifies CATNLGGNTDTQYF.

This CDR3 is CASKGGQETQYF. Here the CDR3 DNA reads TGTGCCAGCAAAGGAGGACAAGAGACCCAGTACTTC. The chain is built from TRBV6-5 and TRBJ2-5; possibly TRBD2 for D (5 bases). Trimming stripped 7 bases from V and 2 bases from J, with 8 bases between. This CDR3 region has 12 residues. Germline assignment: CDR1 MNHEY and CDR2 SVGAGI.